These 24 T cell receptor beta chains share one sample of origin, sequenced in a study of a mutant IDH1 vaccine in newly diagnosed glioma (dated by TCRdb to the early 2020s). The sample's time point, from its label and the paper: week 35, safety follow-up. A 20-mer mutant IDH1 peptide at 300 micrograms in Montanide made up each vaccine dose, which was injected subcutaneously together with topical imiquimod. These TCRs' antigens remain unknown. The library was produced with the immunoSEQ multiplex PCR assay. TCRdb took over this immuneACCESS table, retaining in-frame rearrangements with V and J assigned. Such tables are incomplete; in checked studies, under half of the missing clones stem from an unresolved V gene, and the remainder is unexplained. The sample profile shows fewer than 70,000 clones; around 84% of them were found once. The ten top clones hold roughly 2% of the sample. The sequencing used PBMCs, collected from a glioma patient whose treatment included an IDH1 peptide vaccine. These receptors originate from a man aged 25 to 45 with glioma.

This clone has only a few counts. The V gene is TRBV7-2, the J gene TRBJ2-3; D gene ambiguous. Trimming took 1 base from V and 1 from J, leaving 6 bases between them. The CDR3 is 14 residues long. In germline, CDR1 is SGHTA, CDR2 FQGNSA. The CDR3, as DNA: TGTGCCAGCAGCTTAGGACTTCGCACAGATACGCAGTATTTT. As protein: CASSLGLRTDTQYF.

The gene calls are TRBV21-1 and TRBJ1-6; no DNA check was done on the table's D call, TRBD1. TRBV21-1 is a listed pseudogene. This CDR3 is 15 amino acids long. The CDR3 loop is CASSKVKDNISPLHF. The CDR3 DNA sequence: TGTGCCAGCAGCAAAGTCAAGGACAATATATCACCCCTCCACTTT.

The J gene is TRBJ1-2, the V gene TRBV7-9; D is perhaps TRBD1 (6 bases). The CDR3 contains 13 residues. Between the trimmed V and J ends, which lost 5 bases and 7 bases, there was a span of 14 bases. Per the germline V gene, CDR1 is SEHNR and CDR2 is FQNEAQ (reference sequence). In DNA form, the CDR3 reads TGTGCCAGCAGCAACAGGGAGTCGGGTGGCTACACCTTC. Translating gives CASSNRESGGYTF.

This sequence joins TRBV5-1 and TRBJ2-2, with a tentative D call TRBD2 (6 bases). Germline values: CDR1 SGHRS, CDR2 YFSETQ. The length of the CDR3 is 14 residues. V was cut by 8 bases and J by 7 bases, with 18 bases left in between. The CDR3 DNA follows: TGCGCCAGTGGGCGCGGGGATGAAAACGGGGAGCTGTTTTTT. Translating gives CASGRGDENGELFF.

This chain connects TRBV6-9 to TRBJ1-2, with D perhaps matching TRBD1 (5 bases). V lost 4 bases and J 4 bases, leaving 19 bases between the germline ends. The CDR3 consists of 16 residues. Germline CDR1 MNHGY, CDR2 SVAAGI. Here the CDR3 DNA reads TGTGCCAGCAGTTTCCGTCCGGGGGACCTCCCCTATGGCTACACCTTC. Protein sequence: CASSFRPGDLPYGYTF.

The rearrangement links TRBV7-2 to TRBJ2-3; possibly TRBD2 for D (6 bases). The V gene lost 1 base and the J gene lost 2 bases, with 10 bases spanning the gap. This CDR3 has 15 amino acids. CDR1 and CDR2 (germline): SGHTA, FQGNSA. The CDR3 bases are TGTGCCAGCAGCTTAGTGGGACTGAACACAGATACGCAGTATTTT. Residues: CASSLVGLNTDTQYF. The full variable domain, its missing parts supplied by reference TRBV7-2 and TRBJ2-3, is GAGVSQSPSNKVTEKGKDVELRCDPISGHTALYWYRQSLGQGLEFLIYFQGNSAPDKSGLPSDRFSAERTGGSVSTLTIQRTQQEDSAVYLCASSLVGLNTDTQYFGPGTRLTVL.

This clone has only one observation. The chain is built from TRBV19 and TRBJ1-5; D unresolved. CDR3 length: 15 residues. The germline V gene encodes CDR1 LNHDA and CDR2 SQIVND (reference sequence). The ends were cut back, 8 bases at V and 0 bases at J, with 14 bases in the middle. For the CDR3, the DNA is TGTGCCAGTGGAACCGGGGTTACTAGCAATCAGCCCCAGCATTTT. It encodes CASGTGVTSNQPQHF.

The chain couples TRBV7-8 to TRBJ1-5; TRBD1 agrees at 7 bases. The CDR3 runs 15 residues. The germline V gene has CDR1 SGHVS and CDR2 FQNEAQ. V shed 2 bases and J 7 bases; nucleotides not matched to a gene: 8. The CDR3 spells CASSLNRGLGQPQHF. Written as DNA, the CDR3 is TGTGCCAGCAGCTTAAACAGGGGTCTAGGGCAGCCCCAGCATTTT.

The V and J genes are TRBV27 and TRBJ2-1, with D perhaps assigned TRBD1 or TRBD2 (6 bases each). V lost 6 bases, J lost 0 bases, and 18 bases lay in between. CDR3 length equals 17 residues. Germline CDR1 MNHEY, CDR2 SMNVEV (reference sequence). The CDR3 sequence is CASSLFRGESSYNEQFF. The CDR3 DNA sequence: TGTGCCAGCAGCCTTTTTAGGGGGGAGAGCTCCTACAATGAGCAGTTCTTC.

The J gene is TRBJ1-2, the V gene TRBV5-4; TRBD1 might be the D (6 bases). This CDR3 is built from 14 residues. CDR1 SGHNT and CDR2 YYREEE come from the germline V gene (reference sequence). V was cut by 4 bases and J by 0 bases, with 10 bases left in between. CDR3: CASSQGGPNYGYTF. The CDR3 nucleotides read TGTGCCAGCAGCCAAGGGGGTCCTAACTATGGCTACACCTTC.

This clone qualifies as medium-sized. The rearrangement uses TRBV2 and TRBJ1-2; 12 nucleotides align to TRBD1. The CDR3 consists of 14 residues. Germline assignment: CDR1 SNHLY and CDR2 FYNNEI. Unmatched junction bases numbered 2, after V lost 4 bases and J lost 5 bases. DNA for the CDR3: TGTGCCAGCAGTGGGGACAGGGGGCTTTATGGCTACACCTTC. It codes for CASSGDRGLYGYTF.

The chain recombines TRBV5-6 with TRBJ2-5; TRBD2 is a possible D gene (6 bases). Germline CDR1 and CDR2: SGHDT and YYEEEE. V was cut by 6 bases and J by 2 bases, with 11 bases left in between. This CDR3 is 13 amino acids long. DNA of the CDR3: TGTGCCAGCAACCTTGGGGGGCAAGAGACCCAGTACTTC. It translates to CASNLGGQETQYF.

V gene TRBV5-4 combines with J gene TRBJ2-3, with D uncertain. With 1 base removed from V and 3 bases from J, the gap between germline ends came to 9 bases. In germline, CDR1 is SGHNT, CDR2 YYREEE (reference sequence). This CDR3 spans 14 amino acids. In nucleotides, the CDR3 is TGTGCCAGCAGCTTGACAACTAAAACAGATACGCAGTATTTT. It encodes CASSLTTKTDTQYF. Supplemented by reference TRBV5-4 and TRBJ2-3, the full variable domain reads ETGVTQSPTHLIKTRGQQVTLRCSSQSGHNTVSWYQQALGQGPQFIFQYYREEENGRGNFPPRFSGLQFPNYSSELNVNALELDDSALYLCASSLTTKTDTQYFGPGTRLTVL.

The chain is built from TRBV9 and TRBJ2-2, with 11 bases identical to TRBD2. CDR3 length: 16 amino acids. CDR1 and CDR2 from the germline V gene are SGDLS and YYNGEE. Trimming at V came to 4 bases and at J to 4 bases, leaving 6 bases not matched to a gene. CDR3 nucleotide sequence: TGTGCCAGCAGCACCCCTAGCGGGGGGTCCACCGGGGAGCTGTTTTTT. This translates into CASSTPSGGSTGELFF. Combining the CDR3 with reference TRBV9 and TRBJ2-2 gives the whole variable domain DSGVTQTPKHLITATGQRVTLRCSPRSGDLSVYWYQQSLDQGLQFLIQYYNGEERAKGNILERFSAQQFPDLHSELNLSSLELGDSALYFCASSTPSGGSTGELFFGEGSRLTVL.

The chain recombines TRBV13 with TRBJ2-7; TRBD2 matches 12 bases. The CDR3 totals 16 residues. V lost 5 bases, J lost 1 base, and 6 bases stayed unmatched. Germline-derived CDR1 and CDR2 are PRHDT and FYEKMQ (reference sequence). The CDR3 bases are TGTGCCAGCAGCCTTGGGACTAGCGGGCCATCCTACGAGCAGTACTTC. This gives the protein CASSLGTSGPSYEQYF.

The rearrangement links TRBV9 to TRBJ2-2, with a possible D match to TRBD1 (5 bases). Trimming pared 3 bases from V and 6 bases from J, leaving 6 bases between. The CDR3 sequence is 12 residues long. CDR1 and CDR2 (germline): SGDLS, YYNGEE. This chain's CDR3 is CASSGGAGELFF. The CDR3 DNA reads as TGTGCCAGCAGCGGGGGCGCCGGGGAGCTGTTTTTT.

This clone was seen a single time. V usage is TRBV14 and J usage is TRBJ2-1; no clear D gene. The V gene lost 1 base and the J gene lost 2 bases, with 9 bases spanning the gap. Per the germline V gene, CDR1 is SGHDN and CDR2 is FVKESK. The CDR3 is 15 residues long. The CDR3 nucleotides are TGTGCCAGCAGCCAAGTTTTAATCCCCTACAATGAGCAGTTCTTC. It encodes CASSQVLIPYNEQFF.

The chain uses TRBV19 and TRBJ2-1; possible D gene TRBD2, 5 bases. Trimming took 6 bases from V and 3 from J, leaving 18 bases between them. The germline V gene encodes CDR1 LNHDA and CDR2 SQIVND (reference sequence). This CDR3 spans 16 amino acids. The DNA for the CDR3 is TGTGCCAGTAGCCAAACGGGATTCTCCGACTACAATGAGCAGTTCTTC. Translated: CASSQTGFSDYNEQFF.

J is TRBJ2-7 and V is TRBV2; perhaps TRBD2 as D (6 bases). This CDR3 spans 13 amino acids. The germline CDR1 and CDR2 sequences are SNHLY and FYNNEI. The V end lost 10 bases, the J end lost 6 bases, and 19 bases lay between the germline ends. The CDR3 is CAISAGPGLEQYF. The DNA of the CDR3 is TGTGCCATCTCGGCGGGACCCGGCCTCGAGCAGTACTTC.

Regarding this clone: One end of the junction fails to match germline, which may point to a read error. This chain connects TRBV10-3 to TRBJ1-2; tentative D call: TRBD1 (5 bases). This CDR3 is 14 amino acids long. Germline CDR1 ENHRY, CDR2 SYGVKD. CDR3 in amino acids: CASSPSGTVYGYTF. In DNA form, the CDR3 reads TGTGCCAGCAGTCCTTCCGGGACGGTCTATGGCTACACCTTC.

The chain carries TRBV5-1 and TRBJ1-3, with D tentatively TRBD1 (5 bases). Germline V gene sequence: CDR1 SGHRS, CDR2 YFSETQ. V was trimmed by 2 bases and J by 0 bases, leaving 12 bases between them. This CDR3 spans 16 amino acids. The CDR3 region is CASSFGRTNSGNTIYF. CDR3 nucleotide sequence: TGCGCCAGCAGCTTCGGCAGGACAAACTCTGGAAACACCATATATTTT.

The chain links TRBV7-6 to TRBJ1-1; D is uncertain. CDR3 length: 15 amino acids. V lost 2 bases and J lost 1, with 11 bases in between. From germline, CDR1 is SGHVS and CDR2 FNYEAQ. The CDR3 loop is CASSLWEDPNTEAFF. DNA for the CDR3: TGTGCCAGCAGCTTATGGGAGGACCCGAACACTGAAGCTTTCTTT.

This clone has just one count. The V call is TRBV28, the J call TRBJ2-3; D gene uncertain. V shed 7 bases and J shed 2 bases, with 13 bases lying between them. CDR1 and CDR2 from the germline V gene are MDHEN and SYDVKM. The CDR3 loop spans 14 amino acids. CDR3 sequence reads: CASTQRLLTDTQYF. The CDR3 DNA reads as TGTGCCAGCACCCAGAGGCTCCTCACAGATACGCAGTATTTT.

Here the CDR3 reads CASSPRTGGLSGELFF. In DNA form, the CDR3 reads TGTGCCAGCAGCCCCCGGACAGGGGGCTTATCCGGGGAGCTGTTTTTT. The genes are TRBV7-7 and TRBJ2-2; 11 bases line up with TRBD1. Looked up from germline, CDR1 is SSHAT and CDR2 is FNYEAQ (reference sequence). The CDR3 loop spans 16 amino acids. The ends lost 5 bases at V and 6 bases at J; junction bases unmatched: 8.